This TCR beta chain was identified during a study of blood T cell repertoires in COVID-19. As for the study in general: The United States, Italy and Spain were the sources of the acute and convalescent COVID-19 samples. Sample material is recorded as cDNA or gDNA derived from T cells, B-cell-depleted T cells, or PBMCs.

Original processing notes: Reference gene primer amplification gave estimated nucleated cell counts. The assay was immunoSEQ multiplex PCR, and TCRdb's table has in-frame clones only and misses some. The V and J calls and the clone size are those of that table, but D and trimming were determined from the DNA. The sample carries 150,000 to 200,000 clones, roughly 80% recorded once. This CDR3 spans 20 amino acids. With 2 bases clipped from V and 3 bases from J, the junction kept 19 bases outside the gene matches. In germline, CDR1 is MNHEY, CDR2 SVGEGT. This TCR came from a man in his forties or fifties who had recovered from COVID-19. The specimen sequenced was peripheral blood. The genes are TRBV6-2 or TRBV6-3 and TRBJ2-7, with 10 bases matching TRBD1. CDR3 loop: CASSYSFKKYGQGVNYEQYF. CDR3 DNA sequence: TGTGCCAGCAGTTACAGCTTTAAAAAATACGGACAGGGGGTAAACTACGAGCAGTACTTC.